This is a list of T cell receptor beta chains from one sample in a study of CD8 T cells in ankylosing spondylitis. MiXCR, applied by TCRdb to the 5' RACE reads, yields one record per CDR3 protein. The table records 200,000 to 250,000 distinct CDR3 sequences, 10% to 13% of them present only once. Input material: blood, either unsorted or a sorted T cell fraction (not recorded which). Source of these receptors: a male donor with ankylosing spondylitis or in good health (not recorded which). CDR3s include the opening cysteine and the closing phenylalanine or tryptophan. The order of the fields is V gene, J gene, clone size, D gene, CDR3 length, CDR3 DNA, CDR3 protein. The D gene is left open where the match is weak. Clone size appears in some rows only: once, few, many, or a class for an expanded clone.

TRBV7-2,TRBJ1-1,many,NA,14,TGTGCCAGCAGCTTAGTCCGGTTCTCCACTGAAGCTTTCTTT,CASSLVRFSTEAFF
TRBV9,TRBJ1-6,many,NA,14,TGTGCCAGCAGCGTAGCTTTCGGGAATTCACCCCTCCACTTT,CASSVAFGNSPLHF
TRBV15,TRBJ2-1,many,NA,17,TGTGCCACCAGCAGAGAGGGAGGCGGCGTACTCTACAATGAGCAGTTCTTC,CATSREGGGVLYNEQFF
TRBV7-9,TRBJ2-1,many,NA,12,TGTGCCAGCAGCTCCAACCGAGGAGAGCAGTTCTTC,CASSSNRGEQFF
TRBV4-1,TRBJ1-4,many,NA,17,TGCGCCAGCAGCCCCCAGATGGGAGCTGCAACTAATGAAAAACTGTTTTTT,CASSPQMGAATNEKLFF
TRBV29-1,TRBJ1-2,many,NA,11,TGCAGCGTGCTCATCGGGGAAGGCTACACCTTC,CSVLIGEGYTF
TRBV29-1,TRBJ1-5,many,TRBD1,13,TGCAGCGTCGTAACAGGGGGAGACGGCCCCCAGCATTTT,CSVVTGGDGPQHF
TRBV3-1,TRBJ2-2,many,TRBD1,15,TGTGCCAGCAGCCTTACAGGGGCAAACACCGGGGAGCTGTTTTTT,CASSLTGANTGELFF
TRBV27,TRBJ2-1,many,NA,16,TGTGCCAGCAGTTTAAGGAACCCGCCCTCCTACAATGAGCAGTTCTTC,CASSLRNPPSYNEQFF
TRBV4-1,TRBJ1-2,few,NA,14,TGCGCCAGCAGCCAAGACCGGTTGTTTGATGGCTACACCTTC,CASSQDRLFDGYTF
TRBV7-2,TRBJ2-3,NA,NA,15,TGTGCCAGCAGCTTACTAGCTCCTGCGTCCGATACGCAGTATTTT,CASSLLAPASDTQYF
TRBV30,TRBJ2-3,many,NA,16,TGTGCCTGGACCCTACCGGGACAAACTAGCACAGATACGCAGTATTTT,CAWTLPGQTSTDTQYF
TRBV27,TRBJ2-7,few,NA,13,TGTGCCAGCAGTTACCACAGCTCCTACGAGCAGTACTTC,CASSYHSSYEQYF
TRBV12-3/TRBV12-4,TRBJ1-4,many,NA,14,TGTGCCAGCAGTTTGGCCAGGGTGATTGGAAAACTGTTTTTT,CASSLARVIGKLFF
TRBV7-9,TRBJ1-1,NA,NA,16,TGTGCCAGCAGCTTAGGAGGGGCGGTTTCGAACACTGAAGCTTTCTTT,CASSLGGAVSNTEAFF
TRBV11-2,TRBJ1-2,many,NA,14,TGTGCCAGCAGCCCGGGGCGCGGATTAAATGGCTACACCTTC,CASSPGRGLNGYTF
TRBV18,TRBJ1-5,few,TRBD1,14,TGTGCCAGCTCGGCGACAGGGATTAATCAGCCCCAGCATTTT,CASSATGINQPQHF
TRBV11-3,TRBJ1-6,many,TRBD1,15,TGTGCCAGCAGCCCAAGGACAGGGATGAATTCACCCCTCCACTTT,CASSPRTGMNSPLHF
TRBV7-6,TRBJ2-1,many,NA,15,TGTGCCAGCAGCGCCGTCAGCAGGTCCTACAATGAGCAGTTCTTC,CASSAVSRSYNEQFF
TRBV7-9,TRBJ1-5,few,NA,15,TGTGCCAGCAGCTCAAGTTTAATTAGCAATCAGCCCCAGCATTTT,CASSSSLISNQPQHF
TRBV12-3/TRBV12-4,TRBJ2-7,many,NA,8,TGTGCCAGCCCCTGGCGTTACTTC,CASPWRYF
TRBV19,TRBJ1-1,many,TRBD1,14,TGTGCCAGTAGTATTGGGGGACAGAGGACTGAAGCTTTCTTT,CASSIGGQRTEAFF
TRBV2,TRBJ1-5,NA,NA,14,TGTGCCAGGGGGGGGGCAGTTAGCAATCAGCCCCAGCATTTT,CARGGAVSNQPQHF
TRBV5-1,TRBJ1-5,many,NA,14,TGCGCCAGCAGCTTTACGGGGGAGGATCAGCCCCAGCATTTT,CASSFTGEDQPQHF
TRBV12-3/TRBV12-4,TRBJ2-1,many,NA,11,TGTGCCAGCAGCCTTGGAGAGGGGCAGTTCTTC,CASSLGEGQFF
TRBV6-1,TRBJ2-3,NA,NA,15,TGTGCCAGCAGTCTTCGGGGTAGTCCTGCAGATACGCAGTATTTT,CASSLRGSPADTQYF
TRBV12-3/TRBV12-4,TRBJ1-1,many,TRBD1,13,TGTGCCAGCAGGTATGACAGGGCCCTTGAAGCTTTCTTT,CASRYDRALEAFF
TRBV6-1,TRBJ2-5,many,NA,15,TGTGCCAGCTGTAAGACGGCTACCTTGAGAGAGACCCAGTACTTC,CASCKTATLRETQYF
TRBV6-5,TRBJ2-1,many,NA,13,TGTGCCAGCAGTTACAGCGCGAACAATGAGCAGTTCTTC,CASSYSANNEQFF
TRBV6-5,TRBJ2-2,NA,NA,12,TGTGCCAGCGGTCAGAGCACCGGGGAGCTGTTTTTT,CASGQSTGELFF
TRBV25-1,TRBJ1-5,many,TRBD1,14,TGTGCCAGCAAGGCACAGGGGGCCAATCAGCCCCAGCATTTT,CASKAQGANQPQHF
TRBV7-9,TRBJ2-2,many,NA,14,TGTGCCAGCAGCTTGGTAGGGAGGACCGGGGAGCTGTTTTTT,CASSLVGRTGELFF
TRBV7-6,TRBJ2-3,few,TRBD1,16,TGTGCCAGCAGCTCCGGCGGGGACAGGGGGCGAGATACGCAGTATTTT,CASSSGGDRGRDTQYF
TRBV7-2,TRBJ2-3,many,TRBD2,17,TGTGCCAGCAGCCAGAACGTAGCGGGGGGCGGCACAGATACGCAGTATTTT,CASSQNVAGGGTDTQYF
TRBV4-1,TRBJ1-1,many,TRBD1,17,TGCGCCAGCAGCCAAGAGGAATGGACAGGGGGTCGCACTGAAGCTTTCTTT,CASSQEEWTGGRTEAFF
TRBV15,TRBJ2-1,many,NA,12,TGTGCCACCAGCCGAATCAACAATGAGCAGTTCTTC,CATSRINNEQFF
TRBV6-2/TRBV6-3,TRBJ2-6,many,NA,15,TGTGCCAGCAGTGGGGCCGCCTCTGGGGCCAACGTCCTGACTTTC,CASSGAASGANVLTF